Shown below are 32 T cell receptor beta chains from a single sample sequenced in a study of OX40 agonist ivuxolimab in advanced cancers. The method was immunoSEQ multiplex PCR; TCRdb's version includes in-frame clones alone and lacks a portion of them. The sample shows roughly 63,000 clones, about 91% of them seen only once. The material was CD4+ or CD8+ T cells sorted from blood, obtained in a trial of the OX40 agonist ivuxolimab. The receptors come from an adult with an advanced solid tumor such as melanoma, head and neck, liver or kidney cancer.

The rearrangement joins TRBV28 to TRBJ2-7; D gene uncertain. Looked up from germline, CDR1 is MDHEN and CDR2 is SYDVKM. The CDR3 runs 11 residues. Trimming left V 3 bases short and J 3 bases short, with 3 bases between. As DNA, the CDR3 is TGTGCCAGCAGTTTCGACTACGAGCAGTACTTC. Its protein is CASSFDYEQYF.

This chain links TRBV4-1 with TRBJ1-1; D not certain. In germline, CDR1 is MGHRA, CDR2 YSYEKL. The CDR3 runs 16 residues. V lost 2 bases and J lost 6, with 19 bases in between. DNA for the CDR3: TGCGCCAGCAGCCAATCTCCTTTGGGCCAGCGGGCTGAAGCTTTCTTT. Its protein product is CASSQSPLGQRAEAFF.

The chain recombines TRBV27 with TRBJ1-2, with a weak D call TRBD1 (6 bases). Trimming removed 9 bases at V and 0 bases at J, with 26 bases between. The CDR3 spans 18 residues. Germline V gene sequence: CDR1 MNHEY, CDR2 SMNVEV (reference sequence). The CDR3 loop reads CARYLETGNPRANYGYTF. The CDR3 region has the DNA TGTGCCAGGTACCTGGAAACAGGGAACCCGAGAGCTAACTATGGCTACACCTTC.

The J gene is TRBJ2-1, the V gene TRBV7-9; D call uncertain. CDR1 is SEHNR, CDR2 FQNEAQ, per germline (reference sequence). V dropped 4 bases and J dropped 2 bases, with 6 bases sitting between them. CDR3 length: 13 residues. The CDR3 reads CASSSPPYNEQFF. In DNA form, the CDR3 reads TGTGCCAGCAGCTCCCCGCCCTACAATGAGCAGTTCTTC. Together with reference TRBV7-9 and TRBJ2-1, the CDR3 gives the full variable domain: DTGVSQNPRHKITKRGQNVTFRCDPISEHNRLYWYRQTLGQGPEFLTYFQNEAQLEKSRLLSDRFSAERPKGSFSTLEIQRTEQGDSAMYLCASSSPPYNEQFFGPGTRLTVL.

This chain uses TRBV19 with TRBJ1-5; D may be TRBD1 (5 bases). The V gene lost 1 base and the J gene lost 6 bases, with 13 bases spanning the gap. Germline V gene lookup returns CDR1 LNHDA and CDR2 SQIVND (reference sequence). This CDR3 comprises 15 residues. For the CDR3, the DNA is TGTGCCAGTAGTATAGGGGCAGACAGAAGTCAGCCCCAGCATTTT. Amino acids: CASSIGADRSQPQHF.

This sequence joins TRBV5-4 and TRBJ2-2; no reliable D call. Per the germline V gene, CDR1 is SGHNT and CDR2 is YYREEE (reference sequence). This CDR3 is 12 amino acids long. Trimming removed 0 bases from V and 7 bases from J, with 4 bases in between. The CDR3 region is CASSLGNGELFF. The CDR3 DNA follows: TGTGCCAGCAGCTTGGGGAACGGGGAGCTGTTTTTT.

J is TRBJ2-7 and V is TRBV28, with no clear D. CDR1 and CDR2 (germline): MDHEN, SYDVKM. The CDR3 runs to 14 residues. V was shortened by 2 bases and J by 4 bases, with 12 bases between the two germline ends. The DNA for the CDR3 is TGTGCCAGCAGTTTACCGGAAAGTGGGTACGAGCAGTACTTC. Its translation: CASSLPESGYEQYF.

The V and J genes are TRBV19 and TRBJ2-1, with 13 bases lining up with TRBD2. Germline V gene sequence: CDR1 LNHDA, CDR2 SQIVND (reference sequence). V was clipped by 3 bases and J by 6 bases; unmatched bases: 2. CDR3 length equals 15 residues. The CDR3 sequence is CASSIGTSGVNEQFF. In nucleotides, the CDR3 is TGTGCCAGTAGTATCGGGACTAGCGGGGTCAATGAGCAGTTCTTC.

The chain employs TRBV11-1 and TRBJ2-2; 7 nucleotides agree with TRBD2. The CDR3 is 14 amino acids. Unmatched junction bases numbered 4, after V lost 7 bases and J lost 2 bases. Germline CDR1 SGHAT, CDR2 FQDESV (reference sequence). The CDR3 bases are TGTGCCAGCAACGGGGGGACCAACACCGGGGAGCTGTTTTTT. This translates into CASNGGTNTGELFF.

The chain carries TRBV2 and TRBJ2-5, with unresolved D. The CDR3 has 12 residues. Germline V gene lookup returns CDR1 SNHLY and CDR2 FYNNEI. V was clipped by 6 bases and J by 5 bases, with 10 bases between them. In nucleotides, the CDR3 is TGTGCCAGCAGGGGATACGGGGAGACCCAGTACTTC. Translated, it gives CASRGYGETQYF.

The chain uses TRBV6-6 and TRBJ1-6; tentatively, D is TRBD1 (6 bases). The V gene's germline CDR1 is MNHNY and CDR2 SVGAGI (reference sequence). This CDR3 comprises 15 residues. V shed 3 bases and J shed 9 bases, with 15 bases lying between them. DNA for the CDR3: TGTGCCAGCAGTTATACACAGGGACGGCGTTCACCCCTCCACTTT. Translation: CASSYTQGRRSPLHF.

This clone has only one observation. The CDR3 region is CASSSSTGTGDYEQYF. For the CDR3, the DNA is TGTGCCAGCAGCTCCTCGACCGGGACAGGGGACTACGAGCAGTACTTC. The rearrangement uses TRBV7-9 and TRBJ2-7, with 10 positions matching TRBD1. The CDR3 has 16 residues. V lost 4 bases and J lost 3; bases outside the gene matches: 9. CDR1 is SEHNR, CDR2 FQNEAQ, per germline (reference sequence).

The chain employs TRBV11-1 and TRBJ2-5, with a weak D call TRBD2 (7 bases). Germline assignment: CDR1 SGHAT and CDR2 FQDESV (reference sequence). V was cut by 8 bases and J by 2 bases, with 12 bases left in between. This CDR3 is built from 13 residues. The CDR3 DNA reads TGTGCCAGCGTGGGGGGGCTGCAAGAGACCCAGTACTTC. This sequence encodes CASVGGLQETQYF.

The gene calls are TRBV9 and TRBJ1-1; D not resolved. Germline values: CDR1 SGDLS, CDR2 YYNGEE. The CDR3 is 15 amino acids. The V end was cut by 3 bases, the J end by 1 base, with 13 bases between. The CDR3 DNA reads as TGTGCCAGCAGCGCGGGTTGGCAACCGAACACTGAAGCTTTCTTT. Amino acids: CASSAGWQPNTEAFF.

The chain is built from TRBV9 and TRBJ2-7; D remains ambiguous. Germline CDR1 is SGDLS and CDR2 is YYNGEE. The CDR3 runs 13 residues. The ends were cut back, 0 bases at V and 2 bases at J, with 6 bases in the middle. The CDR3 DNA is TGTGCCAGCAGCGTAGGACAAACCTACGAGCAGTACTTC. Protein product: CASSVGQTYEQYF.

This rearrangement joins TRBV9 to TRBJ2-3; D unclear. The ends were cut back, 3 bases at V and 2 bases at J, with 13 bases in the middle. Germline V gene sequence: CDR1 SGDLS, CDR2 YYNGEE. The CDR3 length is 15 residues. CDR3 in DNA: TGTGCCAGCAGCGGAAGAAGTCGCGCCACAGATACGCAGTATTTT. As protein: CASSGRSRATDTQYF.

The rearrangement uses TRBV14 and TRBJ2-7, with 8 bases that match TRBD1. Losses at the gene ends were 5 bases for V and 3 bases for J; bases not matched to a gene: 9. Germline V gene data show CDR1 as SGHDN and CDR2 as FVKESK. The length of the CDR3 is 15 residues. CDR3 sequence (DNA): TGTGCCAGCAGCACACGGGACAGGAATCTCTACGAGCAGTACTTC. Residues: CASSTRDRNLYEQYF. The full variable domain, completed using reference TRBV14 and TRBJ2-7, is EAGVTQFPSHSVIEKGQTVTLRCDPISGHDNLYWYRRVMGKEIKFLLHFVKESKQDESGMPNNRFLAERTGGTYSTLKVQPAELEDSGVYFCASSTRDRNLYEQYFGPGTRLTVT.

This clone appeared a few times. The chain has TRBV7-9 and TRBJ2-3, with a possible D match to TRBD2 (5 bases). The CDR3 has 16 residues. V was cut by 5 bases and J by 2 bases, with 17 bases left in between. CDR1 and CDR2 from the germline V gene are SEHNR and FQNEAQ (reference sequence). In DNA form, the CDR3 reads TGTGCCAGCAGCAAAGATCCGGGAATCTTCACAGATACGCAGTATTTT. This gives the protein CASSKDPGIFTDTQYF.

The chain is built from TRBV4-2 and TRBJ2-7; D unresolved. V dropped 1 base and J dropped 2 bases, with 9 bases sitting between them. This CDR3 has 14 residues. Germline CDR1 reads LGHNA; CDR2 reads YNFKEQ. Written as DNA, the CDR3 is TGTGCCAGCAGCCAAGGGGCGGACCCCTACGAGCAGTACTTC. Translating gives CASSQGADPYEQYF.

There are a few counts of this clone. This chain joins TRBV19 and TRBJ1-2; weak D call: TRBD1 (5 bases). CDR1 is LNHDA and CDR2 is SQIVND in the germline V gene (reference sequence). CDR3 length equals 14 residues. The V gene lost 4 bases and the J gene lost 3 bases, with 12 bases spanning the gap. The DNA for the CDR3 is TGTGCCAGTAGTAGCTCCCGGGACGACTATGGCTACACCTTC. Translation gives CASSSSRDDYGYTF.

This clone was seen only a few times. The chain uses TRBV7-6 and TRBJ1-1, with 7 nucleotides matching TRBD1. The V gene end was trimmed by 8 bases and the J gene end by 10 bases; junction bases not matched to a gene: 10. Germline CDR1 and CDR2: SGHVS and FNYEAQ. The CDR3 contains 12 residues. Here the CDR3 reads CASSHQDRRAFF. CDR3 DNA sequence: TGTGCCAGCTCTCACCAGGACAGGCGAGCTTTCTTT.

The chain links TRBV27 to TRBJ2-1, with TRBD2 matching over 12 bases. The CDR3 length is 15 residues. Germline loops: CDR1 MNHEY, CDR2 SMNVEV (reference sequence). The ends lost 2 bases at V and 6 bases at J; junction bases unmatched: 2. The DNA of the CDR3 is TGTGCCAGCAGTTTAGCTAGCGGGGGGGGCAATGAGCAGTTCTTC. It is translated as CASSLASGGGNEQFF.

The J gene is TRBJ2-5, the V gene TRBV7-3, with D unclear. The CDR3 consists of 14 residues. CDR1 SGHTA and CDR2 FQGTGA come from the germline V gene. With 1 base removed from V and 1 base from J, the gap between germline ends came to 7 bases. For the CDR3, the DNA is TGTGCCAGCAGCTTAAGAGGCCCCCAAGAGACCCAGTACTTC. Amino acid sequence: CASSLRGPQETQYF.

The rearrangement links TRBV19 to TRBJ1-4, with a tentative D call TRBD1 (5 bases). The CDR3 has 15 residues. Germline CDR1 LNHDA, CDR2 SQIVND (reference sequence). V dropped 3 bases and J dropped 8 bases, with 16 bases sitting between them. CDR3 protein: CASSIAQGLGEKLFF. In DNA form, the CDR3 reads TGTGCCAGTAGTATCGCTCAGGGTCTGGGAGAAAAACTGTTTTTT.

This chain uses TRBV7-9 with TRBJ2-7; 9 bases map to TRBD1. The CDR3 is 13 amino acids. CDR1 is SEHNR, CDR2 FQNEAQ, per germline (reference sequence). The V and J ends lost 8 bases and 7 bases, in that order; junction bases with no gene match: 9. Here the CDR3 reads CASGGQGAWEQYF. The DNA of the CDR3 is TGTGCCAGCGGGGGACAGGGCGCCTGGGAGCAGTACTTC.

By share of the sample, this clone is medium-sized. Other DNA variants within this sample encode the same CDR3. The CDR3 nucleotides are TGTGCCAGCAGCTTGGGGGACGCTGAGCAGTACTTC. Its translation is CASSLGDAEQYF. The rearrangement uses TRBV5-5 and TRBJ2-7; D is tentatively TRBD1 or TRBD2 (5 bases each). The germline CDR1 and CDR2 sequences are SGHKS and YYEKEE (reference sequence). This CDR3 region has 12 residues. Trimming left V 0 bases short and J 7 bases short, with 8 bases between. Using reference TRBV5-5 and TRBJ2-7 for the parts outside the CDR3, the full variable domain is DAGVTQSPTHLIKTRGQQVTLRCSPISGHKSVSWYQQVLGQGPQFIFQYYEKEERGRGNFPDRFSARQFPNYSSELNVNALLLGDSALYLCASSLGDAEQYFGPGTRLTVT.

Comment on this clone: Additional DNA sequences in this sample encode the identical CDR3. The V call is TRBV5-1, the J call TRBJ1-1, with D hard to call. The CDR3 sequence is 11 residues long. V was clipped by 2 bases and J by 4 bases, with 3 bases between them. Per germline, CDR1 SGHRS and CDR2 YFSETQ. In DNA form, the CDR3 reads TGCGCCAGCAGCTTAGGCACTGAAGCTTTCTTT. Protein sequence: CASSLGTEAFF.

This clone showed up just once. V usage is TRBV6-5 and J usage is TRBJ2-1, with D perhaps matching TRBD1 (6 bases). V was clipped by 5 bases and J by 7 bases, with 6 bases between them. The CDR3 covers 11 residues. The germline V gene encodes CDR1 MNHEY and CDR2 SVGAGI. The CDR3 bases are TGTGCCAGCAGTCAGGGGAATGAGCAGTTCTTC. It is translated as CASSQGNEQFF.

The chain employs TRBV5-4 and TRBJ2-1; D not certain. The length of the CDR3 is 13 residues. The V gene's germline CDR1 is SGHNT and CDR2 YYREEE (reference sequence). V was trimmed by 5 bases and J by 6 bases, leaving 12 bases between them. The CDR3 here is CASSPWPSNEQFF. The DNA of the CDR3 is TGTGCCAGCAGTCCCTGGCCCTCCAATGAGCAGTTCTTC.

V gene TRBV27 combines with J gene TRBJ2-7; the D call may be TRBD1 or TRBD2 (6 bases each). Per germline, CDR1 MNHEY and CDR2 SMNVEV (reference sequence). V was pared by 2 bases and J by 5 bases, with 13 bases between. The length of the CDR3 is 14 residues. CDR3 protein: CASSLNPRGDEQYF. The CDR3 DNA reads TGTGCCAGCAGTTTAAACCCGAGGGGGGACGAGCAGTACTTC.

The chain joins TRBV9 to TRBJ2-2; D unclear. Trimming left V 3 bases short and J 0 bases short, with 15 bases between. CDR1 is SGDLS, CDR2 YYNGEE, per germline. This CDR3 has 17 amino acids. The CDR3 DNA is TGTGCCAGCAGCGACCTACAGAGAACCACGAACACCGGGGAGCTGTTTTTT. Its translation is CASSDLQRTTNTGELFF.

The J gene is TRBJ1-2, the V gene TRBV7-9, with 7 bases identical to TRBD1. CDR1 and CDR2 from the germline V gene are SEHNR and FQNEAQ (reference sequence). V dropped 0 bases and J dropped 3; count of bases not matched to a gene: 1. The CDR3 runs 14 residues. DNA for the CDR3: TGTGCCAGCAGCTTAGCGGGACAGTACTATGGCTACACCTTC. Translation gives CASSLAGQYYGYTF.